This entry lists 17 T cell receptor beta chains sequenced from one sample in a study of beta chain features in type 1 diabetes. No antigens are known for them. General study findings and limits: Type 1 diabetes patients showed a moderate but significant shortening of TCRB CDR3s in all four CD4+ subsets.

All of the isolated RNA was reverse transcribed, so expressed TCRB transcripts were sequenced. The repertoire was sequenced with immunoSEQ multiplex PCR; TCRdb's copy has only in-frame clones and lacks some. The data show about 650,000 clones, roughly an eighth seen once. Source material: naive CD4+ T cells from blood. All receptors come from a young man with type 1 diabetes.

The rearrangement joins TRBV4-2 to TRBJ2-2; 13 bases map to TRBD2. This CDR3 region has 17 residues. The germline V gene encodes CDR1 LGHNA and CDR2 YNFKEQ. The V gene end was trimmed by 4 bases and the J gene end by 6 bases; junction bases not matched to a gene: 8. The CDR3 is CASSLPGGTSGAGELFF. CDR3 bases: TGTGCCAGCAGCCTTCCTGGAGGGACTAGCGGGGCCGGGGAGCTGTTTTTT.

The CDR3 here is CASRPLAGNTGELFF. CDR3 DNA: TGTGCCAGCAGGCCCCTAGCGGGGAACACCGGGGAGCTGTTTTTT. The rearrangement joins TRBV7-8 to TRBJ2-2; 8 positions agree with TRBD2. The V gene end was trimmed by 6 bases and the J gene end by 1 base; junction bases not matched to a gene: 4. The CDR3 covers 15 residues. Germline V gives CDR1 SGHVS, CDR2 FQNEAQ.

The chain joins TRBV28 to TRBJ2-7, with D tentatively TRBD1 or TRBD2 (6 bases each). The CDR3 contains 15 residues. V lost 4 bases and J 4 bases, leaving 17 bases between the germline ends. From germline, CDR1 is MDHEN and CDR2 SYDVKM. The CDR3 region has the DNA TGTGCCAGCAGTTCCCTCGGGGGCCCCATGTACGAGCAGTACTTC. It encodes CASSSLGGPMYEQYF.

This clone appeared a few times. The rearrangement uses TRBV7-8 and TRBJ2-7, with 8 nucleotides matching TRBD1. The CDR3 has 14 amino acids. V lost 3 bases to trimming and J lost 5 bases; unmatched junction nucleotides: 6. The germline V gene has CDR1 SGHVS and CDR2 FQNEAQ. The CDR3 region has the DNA TGTGCCAGCAGCTTCCCCAGGGGGCAGCACGAGCAGTACTTC. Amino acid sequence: CASSFPRGQHEQYF.

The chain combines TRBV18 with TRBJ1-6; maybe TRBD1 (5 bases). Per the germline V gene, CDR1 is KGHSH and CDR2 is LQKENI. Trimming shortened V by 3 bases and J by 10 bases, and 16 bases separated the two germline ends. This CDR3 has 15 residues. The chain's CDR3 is CASSPSQAGDSPLHF. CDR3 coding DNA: TGTGCCAGCTCACCGAGCCAAGCGGGGGACTCACCCCTCCACTTT.

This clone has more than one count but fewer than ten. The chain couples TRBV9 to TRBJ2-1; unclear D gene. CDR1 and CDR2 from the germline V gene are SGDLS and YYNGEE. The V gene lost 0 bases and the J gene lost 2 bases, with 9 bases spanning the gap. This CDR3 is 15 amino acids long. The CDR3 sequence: CASSVEGPPYNEQFF. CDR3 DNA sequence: TGTGCCAGCAGCGTAGAGGGCCCACCCTACAATGAGCAGTTCTTC.

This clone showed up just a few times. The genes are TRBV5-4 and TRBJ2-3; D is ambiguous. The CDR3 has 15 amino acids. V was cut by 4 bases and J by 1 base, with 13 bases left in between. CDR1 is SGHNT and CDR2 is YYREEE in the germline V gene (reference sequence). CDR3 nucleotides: TGTGCCAGCAGCCTCCCCGTAGGAGGCACAGATACGCAGTATTTT. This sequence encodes CASSLPVGGTDTQYF.

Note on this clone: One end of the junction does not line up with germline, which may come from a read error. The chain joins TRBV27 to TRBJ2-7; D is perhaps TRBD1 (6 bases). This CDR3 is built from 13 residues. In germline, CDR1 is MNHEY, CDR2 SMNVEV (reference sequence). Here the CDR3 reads CASRGQEPYQQYF. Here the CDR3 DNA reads TGTGCCAGCCGGGGACAAGAGCCCTACCAGCAGTACTTC.

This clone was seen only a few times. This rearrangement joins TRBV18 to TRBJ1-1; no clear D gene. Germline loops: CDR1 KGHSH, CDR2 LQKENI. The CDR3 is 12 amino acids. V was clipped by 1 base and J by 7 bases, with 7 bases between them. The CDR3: CASSPRAIEAFF. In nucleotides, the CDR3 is TGTGCCAGCTCACCACGGGCAATTGAAGCTTTCTTT.

CDR3 residues: CASSQTPTSGNTIYF. CDR3 coding DNA: TGTGCCAGCAGCCAAACACCTACCTCTGGAAACACCATATATTTT. This chain joins TRBV14 and TRBJ1-3, with D hard to call. Germline V lookup: CDR1 SGHDN, CDR2 FVKESK. The CDR3 extends over 15 amino acids. Trimming removed 2 bases from V and 0 bases from J, with 8 bases in between.

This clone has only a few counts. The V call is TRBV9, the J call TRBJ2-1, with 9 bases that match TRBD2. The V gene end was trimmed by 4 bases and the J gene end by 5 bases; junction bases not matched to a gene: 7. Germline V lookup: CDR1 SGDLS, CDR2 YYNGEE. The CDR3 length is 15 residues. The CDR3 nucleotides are TGTGCCAGCAGCCCTAACAAGCGGGGGGACAATGAGCAGTTCTTC. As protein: CASSPNKRGDNEQFF.

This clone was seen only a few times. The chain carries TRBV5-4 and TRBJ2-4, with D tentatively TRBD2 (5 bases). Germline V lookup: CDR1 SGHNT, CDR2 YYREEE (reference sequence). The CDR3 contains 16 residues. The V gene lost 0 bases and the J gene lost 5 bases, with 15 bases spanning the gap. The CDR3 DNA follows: TGTGCCAGCAGCTTGGCCGTAACGGGAATGGAAAACATTCAGTACTTC. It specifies CASSLAVTGMENIQYF.

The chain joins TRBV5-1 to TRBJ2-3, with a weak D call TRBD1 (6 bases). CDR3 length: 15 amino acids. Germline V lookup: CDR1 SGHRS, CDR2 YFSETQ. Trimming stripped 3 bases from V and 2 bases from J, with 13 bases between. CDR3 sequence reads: CASSSRTVPTDTQYF. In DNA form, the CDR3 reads TGCGCCAGCAGCTCCCGGACAGTCCCCACAGATACGCAGTATTTT.

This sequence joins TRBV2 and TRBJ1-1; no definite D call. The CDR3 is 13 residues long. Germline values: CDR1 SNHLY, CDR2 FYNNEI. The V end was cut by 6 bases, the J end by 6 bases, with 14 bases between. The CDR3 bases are TGTGCCAGCAGGGGCGCGACACGTTCTGAAGCTTTCTTT. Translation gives CASRGATRSEAFF.

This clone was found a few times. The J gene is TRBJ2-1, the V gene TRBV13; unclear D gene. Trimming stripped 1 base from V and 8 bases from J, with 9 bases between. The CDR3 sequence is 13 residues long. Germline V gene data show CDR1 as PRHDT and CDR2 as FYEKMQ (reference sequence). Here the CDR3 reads CASSLEVDDEQFF. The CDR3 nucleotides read TGTGCCAGCAGCTTAGAAGTGGACGATGAGCAGTTCTTC.

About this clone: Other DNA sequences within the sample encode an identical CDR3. In nucleotides, the CDR3 is TGTGCCAGCAGCCCTGAAGGGAGCTCCTATAATTCACCCCTCCACTTT. Amino acid sequence: CASSPEGSSYNSPLHF. This rearrangement joins TRBV7-9 to TRBJ1-6, with no clear D. Germline V gives CDR1 SEHNR, CDR2 FQNEAQ (reference sequence). With 5 bases removed from V and 0 bases from J, the gap between germline ends came to 11 bases. The CDR3 spans 16 residues.

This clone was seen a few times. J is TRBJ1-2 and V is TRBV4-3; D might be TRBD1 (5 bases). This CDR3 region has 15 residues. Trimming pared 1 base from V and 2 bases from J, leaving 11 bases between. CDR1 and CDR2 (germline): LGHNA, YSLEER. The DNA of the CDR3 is TGCGCCAGCAGCCAAGGCGGGGGAATAAACTATGGCTACACCTTC. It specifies CASSQGGGINYGYTF.